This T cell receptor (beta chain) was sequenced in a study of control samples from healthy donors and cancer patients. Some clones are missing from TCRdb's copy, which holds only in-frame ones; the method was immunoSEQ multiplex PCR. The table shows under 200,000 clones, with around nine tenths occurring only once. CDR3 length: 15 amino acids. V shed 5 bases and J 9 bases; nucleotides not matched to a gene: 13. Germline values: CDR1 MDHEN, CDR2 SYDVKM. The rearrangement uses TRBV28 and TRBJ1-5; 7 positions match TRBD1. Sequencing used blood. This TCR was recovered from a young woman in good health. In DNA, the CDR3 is TGTGCCAGCAGTGTCCGGACAGGCACCACTGGGCCCCAGCATTTT. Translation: CASSVRTGTTGPQHF.